The 3 T cell receptor beta chains presented below share a single source sample, sequenced in a study of cytomegalovirus exposure and HLA in healthy donors. Only in-frame clones appear in the TCRdb table, and some are missing; sequencing was by immunoSEQ multiplex PCR. Of approximately 180,000 clones in the sample, roughly nine tenths were seen once. The sample consisted of PBMCs. These receptors were collected from a man aged 18 to 29 in good health and CMV-seropositive.

V is TRBV4-3 and J is TRBJ2-1; D is unclear. Germline V gene sequence: CDR1 LGHNA, CDR2 YSLEER. V shed 4 bases and J shed 10 bases, with 14 bases lying between them. The CDR3 runs to 13 residues. For the CDR3, the DNA is TGCGCCAGCAGCCTTGACACACCTGGGGAGCAGTTCTTC. It encodes CASSLDTPGEQFF.

V gene TRBV5-4 combines with J gene TRBJ2-1; TRBD2 agrees at 9 bases. The CDR3 extends over 17 amino acids. The germline gives CDR1 SGHNT, CDR2 YYREEE (reference sequence). Trimming cost V 0 bases and J 9 bases; bases outside gene matches: 13. In DNA, the CDR3 is TGTGCCAGCAGCTTGGGTTCAGCGGGGGGACTTGGAGGTGAGCAGTTCTTC. As protein: CASSLGSAGGLGGEQFF.

In its sample, this clone was seen a few times. The V gene is TRBV25-1, the J gene TRBJ2-5, with TRBD1 matching over 7 bases. CDR3 length equals 15 residues. Germline values: CDR1 MGHDK, CDR2 SYGVNS. Trimming removed 5 bases from V and 0 bases from J; junction bases left unmatched: 6. The CDR3 region has the DNA TGTGCCAGCAGTCCCCTGACAGGGTACCAAGAGACCCAGTACTTC. Amino acids: CASSPLTGYQETQYF.